A single T cell receptor beta chain is shown here with its context. Germline assignment: CDR1 LGHNA and CDR2 YSLEER. The CDR3 totals 16 residues. V lost 4 bases, J lost 2 bases, and 15 bases lay in between. Original handling: Estimation of nucleated cell counts relied on the amplification of reference gene primers. Libraries were prepared by immunoSEQ multiplex PCR; TCRdb keeps only in-frame clonotypes and omits some of them. The DNA was the basis for D and trimming; V, J and clone size are from that table. The sample has about 140,000 clones; 84% are singletons. The data stem from a study of blood T cell repertoires in COVID-19. Study-level information: The United States, Italy and Spain supplied acute and convalescent COVID-19 samples. From T cells, B-cell-depleted T cells, or PBMCs came the material, which was cDNA or gDNA.

The source is a man aged 55-75 years with active or convalescent COVID-19. This chain links TRBV4-3 with TRBJ1-3; no definite D call. Input material: peripheral blood. The CDR3 spells CASSPSSQSAGNTIYF. The CDR3, as DNA: TGCGCCAGCAGCCCTTCCTCCCAGTCCGCTGGAAACACCATATATTTT.